The TCR beta chain described here comes from a study of T cell repertoires in cytomegalovirus infection. TCRdb called the reads again in MiXCR, with one record for every CDR3 protein. The sample shows a few hundred thousand distinct CDR3 sequences, around 27% of them seen only once. The CDR3 has 14 residues. Germline V gene lookup returns CDR1 SGHRS and CDR2 YFSETQ. V gave up 1 base and J gave up 8 bases, with 13 bases separating them. The specimen was PBMCs. The source of this sequence is a human donor in good health (CMV status not recorded). Some clones in this sample may be carry-over from other donors' samples. The chain couples TRBV5-1 to TRBJ2-1, with D perhaps matching TRBD2 (5 bases). The CDR3 is CASSLSPGVDEQFF. The DNA for the CDR3 is TGCGCCAGCAGCTTGTCCCCCGGGGTCGATGAGCAGTTCTTC. Using reference TRBV5-1 and TRBJ2-1 for the parts outside the CDR3, the full variable domain is KAGVTQTPRYLIKTRGQQVTLSCSPISGHRSVSWYQQTPGQGLQFLFEYFSETQRNKGNFPGRFSGRQFSNSRSEMNVSTLELGDSALYLCASSLSPGVDEQFFGPGTRLTVL.